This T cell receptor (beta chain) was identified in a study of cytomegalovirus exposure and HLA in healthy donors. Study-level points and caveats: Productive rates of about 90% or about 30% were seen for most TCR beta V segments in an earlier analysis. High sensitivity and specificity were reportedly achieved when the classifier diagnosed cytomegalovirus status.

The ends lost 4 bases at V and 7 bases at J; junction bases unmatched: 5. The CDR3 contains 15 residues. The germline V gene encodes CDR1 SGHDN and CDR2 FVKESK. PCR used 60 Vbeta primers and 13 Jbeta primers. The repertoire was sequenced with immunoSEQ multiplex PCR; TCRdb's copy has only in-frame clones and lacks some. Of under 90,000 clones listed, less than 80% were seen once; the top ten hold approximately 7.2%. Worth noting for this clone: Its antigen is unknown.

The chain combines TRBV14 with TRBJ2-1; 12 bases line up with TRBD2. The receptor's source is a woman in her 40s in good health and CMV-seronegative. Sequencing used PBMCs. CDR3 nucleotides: TGTGCCAGCAGCCGAAGACTAGCGGGAGTTAATGAGCAGTTCTTC. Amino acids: CASSRRLAGVNEQFF.